Listed below are T cell receptor beta chains from one sample, sequenced in a study of CD8 T cells in Susac syndrome. TCRdb called the immunoSEQ multiplex PCR reads again in MiXCR, with one record for every CDR3 protein. This sample has 75,000 to 100,000 distinct CDR3 sequences, with around 94% found just once. Sample: CD8+ T cells from PBMCs. The source of these receptors is a human donor in good health. CDR3s include the opening cysteine and the closing phenylalanine or tryptophan. The D gene is left open where the match is weak. Where a row states a size, it is once, few, many or the class of an expanded clone; other rows omit it.

clone_size,v_call,d_call,j_call,cdr3_aa,cdr3_nt
NA,TRBV4-3,NA,TRBJ2-7,CASSQQRDGSYEQYF,TGCGCCAGCAGCCAACAACGGGACGGTTCCTACGAGCAGTACTTC
NA,TRBV30,NA,TRBJ2-2,CAWKGQGRTGELFF,TGTGCCTGGAAGGGGCAGGGTCGGACCGGGGAGCTGTTTTTT
NA,TRBV3-1,TRBD2,TRBJ2-1,CASSRSGGAFDEQFF,TGTGCCAGCAGCCGTAGCGGGGGGGCCTTTGATGAGCAGTTCTTC
NA,TRBV2,NA,TRBJ2-1,CASREEGRLDYNEQFF,TGTGCCAGCAGGGAAGAAGGTCGTCTGGACTACAATGAGCAGTTCTTC
NA,TRBV19,TRBD2,TRBJ2-1,CASNLLAGANNEQFF,TGTGCCAGTAACCTACTAGCGGGAGCAAACAATGAGCAGTTCTTC
NA,TRBV27,NA,TRBJ1-1,CASSLGTALGTEAFF,TGTGCCAGCAGTTTAGGGACCGCCTTGGGGACTGAAGCTTTCTTT
few,TRBV4-1,NA,TRBJ2-7,CASSQGEGAEQYF,TGCGCCAGCAGCCAAGGTGAGGGAGCCGAGCAGTACTTC
NA,TRBV7-9,NA,TRBJ2-2,CASNAKVGELFF,TGTGCCAGCAACGCGAAGGTCGGGGAGCTGTTTTTT
NA,TRBV7-8,NA,TRBJ2-1,CASSSGADEQFF,TGTGCCAGCAGCTCGGGCGCGGATGAGCAGTTCTTC
NA,TRBV5-1,TRBD2,TRBJ2-5,CASSPLNTRTSGGVGPETQYF,TGCGCCAGCAGCCCTTTGAATACAAGGACTAGCGGGGGAGTAGGGCCAGAGACCCAGTACTTC
NA,TRBV7-9,NA,TRBJ1-1,CASSPRDGYTEAFF,TGTGCCAGCAGCCCGCGGGACGGATACACTGAAGCTTTCTTT
few,TRBV24-1,NA,TRBJ2-3,CATSDTDSTDTQYF,TGTGCCACCAGTGATACTGACAGCACAGATACGCAGTATTTT
NA,TRBV15,NA,TRBJ2-5,CATSESSRAVGDNLETQYF,TGTGCCACCAGCGAGTCGTCGCGGGCAGTAGGGGACAATTTGGAGACCCAGTACTTC
NA,TRBV12-3/TRBV12-4,NA,TRBJ1-1,CASSLVLVVGGTRWAEAFF,TGTGCCAGCAGTTTAGTACTAGTGGTTGGCGGCACCCGGTGGGCTGAAGCTTTCTTT
NA,TRBV27,NA,TRBJ1-1,CASTNSTHEAFF,TGTGCCAGCACAAACTCGACCCATGAAGCTTTCTTT
NA,TRBV25-1,NA,TRBJ2-7,CASSESFRDNEQYF,TGTGCCAGCAGTGAATCCTTTAGGGACAACGAGCAGTACTTC
NA,TRBV9,NA,TRBJ2-1,CASSVRPGLTSYNEQFF,TGTGCCAGCAGCGTTAGACCGGGACTTACCTCCTACAATGAGCAGTTCTTC
NA,TRBV12-3/TRBV12-4,NA,TRBJ2-5,CASSLGAQETQYF,TGTGCCAGCAGCTTGGGAGCACAAGAGACCCAGTACTTC
NA,TRBV7-2,TRBD1,TRBJ1-2,CASSLGGTGLFF,TGTGCCAGCAGCTTGGGGGGGACAGGGTTATTCTTC
NA,TRBV4-3,TRBD2,TRBJ2-1,CASSPKSQAGITYNEQFF,TGCGCCAGCAGCCCCAAGTCCCAAGCGGGGATTACCTACAATGAGCAGTTCTTC
NA,TRBV6-2/TRBV6-3,TRBD2,TRBJ2-1,CASSPDRARDDDSGRAPYNEQFF,TGTGCCAGCAGTCCTGACCGGGCAAGGGACGATGATAGCGGGAGGGCCCCATACAATGAGCAGTTCTTC
NA,TRBV9,NA,TRBJ2-3,CASSVDGATDTQYF,TGTGCCAGCAGCGTAGACGGGGCGACAGATACGCAGTATTTT
NA,TRBV6-5,TRBD1,TRBJ2-7,CASSLRDRAYEQYF,TGTGCCAGCAGTCTCCGGGACAGGGCCTACGAGCAGTACTTC
few,TRBV12-3/TRBV12-4,NA,TRBJ2-1,CASSLANEQFF,TGTGCCAGCAGTTTAGCAAATGAGCAGTTCTTC
NA,TRBV6-2/TRBV6-3,NA,TRBJ2-3,CASTTTGSYTDTQYF,TGTGCCAGCACTACAACGGGGTCTTACACAGATACGCAGTATTTT
NA,TRBV24-1,NA,TRBJ1-5,CATSDSDGDIFPSNQPQHF,TGTGCCACCAGTGATTCCGACGGGGACATATTCCCTAGCAATCAGCCCCAGCATTTT
NA,TRBV27,TRBD1,TRBJ2-7,CASSSRGPYEQYF,TGTGCCAGCAGTTCCAGGGGGCCCTACGAGCAGTACTTC